This TCR beta chain was sequenced in a study of cytomegalovirus exposure and HLA in healthy donors (dated by TCRdb to about 2017). In the study overall: In an earlier analysis of some 550 of the donors, around 300 Gb of sequence data and 90 million to 130 million unique TCR beta sequences from some 170 million T cells were reported. All discovery cohort repertoires had been generated on a single sequencing platform. The aim of the study was to test whether cataloging public T cell receptors could identify signatures of past pathogen exposure. Donor age, sex, ethnicity and CMV serostatus were compiled alongside the repertoire data. The genetic ancestry cluster associated with self-reported Caucasian donors included around four fifths of the 350 to 500 genotyped donors. A later analysis re-analyzed previously published TCR beta repertoires from 550 to 700 donors and added high-resolution HLA genotyping to study TCR occurrence patterns. The number of typed donors differed by locus: about 629-630 for A, B, C, DRB1 and DQB1; approximately 530 for DQA1; approximately 600 for DPA1; and some 470 for DPB1. On average, roughly 240,000 unique TCR beta nucleotide sequences were sequenced per donor among a few hundred genotyped donors of the cohort, with 15% to 20% of those sequences being non-productive. Class I and class II HLA loci were covered by the typing at four-digit resolution. A separate validation cohort of roughly 110 different subjects was used in addition to the 666-subject first cohort. In a later genetic analysis, genome-wide SNP genotypes for about three fifths of the 666 donors were used, and that subset was treated as a discovery cohort. Four or five DR-DQ haplotypes were treated as single units for association and clustering because of strong linkage in the cohort. High-throughput TCR immunosequencing, statistical association of individual TCRs with disease status, and machine learning were combined to predict cytomegalovirus infection status. Rather than using new phenotypic data, the later analysis identified candidate immune exposures from TCR beta sequences and from how often those sequences occurred across donors. Using immunosequencing, the study profiled T cell repertoires from about 610 subjects and related those repertoires to cytomegalovirus serostatus. In an earlier analysis of around 540 of the donors, high-throughput TCR beta sequencing was used to judge whether each TCR beta V gene segment behaved as functional or pseudogenic. Around 320 gigabases of sequencing data and 78 million or so unique TCR sequences were included in an early release covering about 600 HLA-typed donors.

The paper's findings and limits, for the study overall: A group of highly shared sequence variants was considered likely to be a technical artifact of the sequencing pipeline. Specific HLA alleles were associated with 18,000 or so TCR beta sequences at a false discovery rate of 0.05 in a later analysis. An earlier analysis of approximately 530 of the donors showed that most TCR beta V segments appeared in productive rearrangements either about 87% or about 30% of the time, which broadly matched IMGT annotations. The classifier was reported to diagnose cytomegalovirus status with high specificity and sensitivity in both the original cohort and the validation cohort. Linkage disequilibrium might explain the correlated functional status among segregating V segments, but an unknown experimental factor could not be ruled out. A later analysis found that TCR association rates varied across HLA loci, with DRB1 alleles showing the most associated TCRs and HLA-C alleles the fewest. In the study, 150 to 200 TCR beta chains were listed as associated with cytomegalovirus. In vitro tests confirmed that a few of the cytomegalovirus-associated TCR beta chains recognize cytomegalovirus antigens. Most CMV-associated TCR beta chains appeared to be HLA-restricted in a later analysis, and the HLA associations seemed to be driven largely by CMV exposure. In a later analysis, HLA-associated TCR beta chains showed more clonal expansion and lower generation probabilities than non-associated chains that were equally common. Presence/absence analyses assumed roughly uniform sequencing depth across donors, an assumption that may not hold. In a later genetic analysis, fewer N-insertions in productive TCRs were reported among donors in an Asian-associated ancestry cluster than the approximately 630-donor mean. According to a later analysis, parvovirus B19, influenza, CMV and Epstein-Barr virus appeared linked to several top co-occurrence clusters. Some IMGT-functional V segments, including TRBV6-2 and TRBV6-3, could not be distinguished by the 87-base-pair reads and were therefore excluded. According to the authors, the approach could potentially be generalized to other disease states and immunological phenotypes. Assigning TCR associations to individual alleles was difficult when HLA alleles, especially DR and DQ, strongly co-occurred. A further reported finding was that TCR beta sequences accurately predicted the HLA-A and HLA-B alleles for most subjects in the first cohort. In a later genetic analysis, a missense DCLRE1C variant was associated with V-gene and J-gene trimming of TCR beta chains, and the association was replicated in an independent cohort. The cohort was sequenced for TCR beta chains only, and without alpha or paired-chain data the features that could be detected were limited. Because counts were too low, some 17 rarely observed V segments, including chromosome 9 orphons, were excluded from the earlier analysis of roughly 580 of the donors. Across donors, most TCR sequences were observed very rarely, whereas some public TCRs were present in many individuals. Because HLA typing was missing for some donors at each locus, association tests included only the typed subset. The only immune exposure information available for the cohort was CMV serostatus.

The cohort comprised 710 or so healthy bone marrow donors. Cohort members were all nominally healthy when sampled, although unrecorded immune exposures were likely present. CMV serostatus was positive for about 300 and negative for about 55% of the 666 cohort members, and was not recorded for this donor. Every donor gave a peripheral blood sample, and the peripheral blood mononuclear cells from that sample were used for TCR beta sequencing. Genomic DNA was extracted from the blood cell samples with the Qiagen DNeasy Blood Extraction Kit. A word on this clone: Its antigen has not been determined. It has no much larger one-base neighbor in the sample; base qualities were not kept. Other DNA sequences in this sample translate to the same CDR3.

Library creation used the immunoSEQ multiplex PCR assay. The multiplex PCR relied on a mix of 60 forward primers for TCR Vbeta segments and 13 reverse primers for TCR Jbeta segments. Amplification of the CDR3 region of rearranged TCR beta genes was performed with a multiplex PCR assay on genomic DNA. The amplified TCR beta libraries were sequenced on the Illumina HiSeq System as 87-base-pair reads. Per the original workflow: A later analysis tallied about 77 million unique TCR beta chains across the 610 or so repertoires, and about 10 million of those chains were shared by two or more donors. Raw reads were error-corrected and collapsed into unique sequences with a nearest-neighbor algorithm that merged closely related sequences to remove PCR and sequencing errors. To assign V, D and J gene segments, CDR3 sequences were aligned to IMGT reference sequences. For a sequence to be retained, a match of at least six nucleotides was required to both a V gene segment and a J gene segment. A rearrangement was called productive if the CDR3 had no stop codons and remained in frame with V and J, and every other rearrangement was called non-productive. CDR3 was defined by IMGT convention, running from the second conserved V-encoded cysteine to the conserved J-encoded phenylalanine. Sequences without an unambiguous match to a single V gene segment were excluded from the earlier analysis of a few hundred of the donors. In an earlier analysis of 587 of the donors, V segments were called functional above 56.7% productive rearrangements and were called segregating when the between-donor standard deviation exceeded 5%. A statistical classification framework was developed to diagnose cytomegalovirus status using the catalog of TCR beta chain sequences. In a later analysis, TCR nucleotide sequences were compared against IMGT/GENE-DB human TR gene sequences so that V and J genes could be assigned. In a later analysis, CDR3 sequences and most-parsimonious VDJ recombination scenarios were assigned using the TCRdist pipeline. A later analysis defined each TCR beta chain by its CDR3 amino acid sequence plus V-gene family, and excluded reads lacking a unique V-gene family. In a later analysis, several hundred highly shared, low-generation-probability nucleotide sequences were removed to address suspected cross-contamination and a sequencing artifact. For each public chain, a later analysis derived a clonal expansion index from normalized ranks of inferred template counts within each repertoire. In a later analysis, generation probabilities were computed using a VDJ recombination model fitted to out-of-frame rearrangements, and the results were checked against IGoR. In a later analysis, hypergeometric tests were used to score TCR-TCR, TCR-HLA and TCR-CMV co-occurrence, with a repertoire-size bias correction applied to TCR pairs. To estimate false discovery rates, a later analysis permuted the HLA or CMV assignments 20 times. In a later analysis, co-occurring TCRs were grouped using DBSCAN, and TCRdist sequence similarity was added for clustering within HLA-allele-positive subsets. Co-occurrence clustering excluded repertoires with fewer than 30,000 or more than 120,000 public chains, plus five with anomalous nucleotide sharing. TCRdb limited this immuneACCESS table to in-frame rearrangements with V and J called. A share of clones is missing; checked studies link under half to unresolved V genes, and the rest is unexplained. The V and J calls and clone size come from that table; D and trimming were worked out from the DNA. For this sample there are approximately 150,000 clones; 65% to 90% appear just once. The top ten clonotypes cover 1.9% of the sample.

Trimming takes 3 bases off V and 3 bases off J; junction bases not matched to a gene: 1. The germline V gene supplies CDR1 SGHRS and CDR2 YFSETQ. Taken from cysteine to phenylalanine, the CDR3 has 13 residues. Of the read, only the CDR3 DNA is kept; its 39 bases are in frame from base 1. The chain was built from TRBV5-1 and TRBJ2-5; TRBD1 fits 8 bases in the junction. Sequenced input: PBMCs. The receptor was isolated from a human donor in good health. The nucleotide sequence is TGCGCCAGCAGCTCGACAGGGGAAGAGACCCAGTACTTC. This encodes CASSSTGEETQYF. This CDR3, with the reference TRBV5-1 and TRBJ2-5 proteins standing in past its ends, gives the full variable domain KAGVTQTPRYLIKTRGQQVTLSCSPISGHRSVSWYQQTPGQGLQFLFEYFSETQRNKGNFPGRFSGRQFSNSRSEMNVSTLELGDSALYLCASSSTGEETQYFGPGTRLLVL.